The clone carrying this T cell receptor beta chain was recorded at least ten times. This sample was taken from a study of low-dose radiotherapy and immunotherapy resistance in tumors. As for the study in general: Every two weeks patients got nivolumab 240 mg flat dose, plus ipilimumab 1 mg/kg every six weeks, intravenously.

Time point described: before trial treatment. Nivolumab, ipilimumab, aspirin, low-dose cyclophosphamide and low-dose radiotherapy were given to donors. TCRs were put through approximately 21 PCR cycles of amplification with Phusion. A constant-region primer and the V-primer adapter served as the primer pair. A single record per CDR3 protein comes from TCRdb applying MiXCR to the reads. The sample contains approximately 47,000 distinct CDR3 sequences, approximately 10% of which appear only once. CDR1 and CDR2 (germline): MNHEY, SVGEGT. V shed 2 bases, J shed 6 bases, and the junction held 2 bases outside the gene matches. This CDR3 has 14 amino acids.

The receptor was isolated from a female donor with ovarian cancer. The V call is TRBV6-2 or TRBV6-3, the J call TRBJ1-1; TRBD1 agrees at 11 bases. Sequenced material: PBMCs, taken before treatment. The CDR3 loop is CASSYGGQGAEAFF. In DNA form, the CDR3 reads TGTGCCAGCAGTTACGGGGGACAGGGGGCTGAAGCTTTCTTT.